These T cell receptor beta chains were read from a single sample in a study of blood T cell repertoires in COVID-19. Here immunoSEQ multiplex PCR was the method, and the copy in TCRdb shows in-frame clones only, minus some. The table records tens of thousands of clones, approximately 89% of them present only once. Input material: peripheral blood. The receptors originated from a man aged 45-65 years with acute or convalescent COVID-19. CDR3s include the opening cysteine and the closing phenylalanine or tryptophan. A D gene is named only where the DNA matches it firmly. Not all rows give a size; the values are once, few, many and, for expanded clones, a class.

cdr3_aa: CASSQSSGGNQPQHF
cdr3_nt: TGTGCCAGCAGCCAATCGTCGGGGGGCAATCAGCCCCAGCATTTT
j_call: TRBJ1-5
d_call: .
clone_size: .
v_call: TRBV3-1/TRBV3-2

cdr3_aa: CAISGSGSNYGYTF
cdr3_nt: TGTGCCATCAGTGGGTCAGGTAGCAACTATGGCTACACCTTC
j_call: TRBJ1-2
d_call: .
clone_size: few
v_call: TRBV10-3

cdr3_aa: CASSEARDRGSPASSGNTIYF
cdr3_nt: TGTGCCAGCAGTGAAGCTCGGGACAGGGGGTCTCCTGCTAGCTCTGGAAACACCATATATTTT
j_call: TRBJ1-3
d_call: TRBD1
clone_size: .
v_call: TRBV2

cdr3_aa: CATSGQSNQPQHF
cdr3_nt: TGTGCCACCAGTGGTCAGAGCAATCAGCCCCAGCATTTT
j_call: TRBJ1-5
d_call: .
clone_size: .
v_call: TRBV24-1

cdr3_aa: CASSNTPAGYGYTF
cdr3_nt: TGTGCCAGTAGTAACACCCCCGCTGGCTATGGCTACACCTTC
j_call: TRBJ1-2
d_call: .
clone_size: .
v_call: TRBV19

cdr3_aa: CATSDLKGQQETQYF
cdr3_nt: TGTGCCACCAGTGATTTGAAGGGACAGCAAGAGACCCAGTACTTC
j_call: TRBJ2-5
d_call: TRBD1
clone_size: .
v_call: TRBV24-1

cdr3_aa: CASSEDRAGNQPQHF
cdr3_nt: TGTGCCAGCAGTGAAGACAGGGCAGGGAATCAGCCCCAGCATTTT
j_call: TRBJ1-5
d_call: .
clone_size: .
v_call: TRBV2

cdr3_aa: CASSPTGEIQPQHF
cdr3_nt: TGTGCCAGCAGTCCAACAGGGGAAATTCAGCCCCAGCATTTT
j_call: TRBJ1-5
d_call: TRBD1
clone_size: .
v_call: TRBV28

cdr3_aa: CASSLARDSSQETQYF
cdr3_nt: TGCGCCAGCAGCTTGGCCAGAGACAGTTCCCAAGAGACCCAGTACTTC
j_call: TRBJ2-5
d_call: .
clone_size: .
v_call: TRBV5-1

cdr3_aa: CASSPHGQNNSPLHF
cdr3_nt: TGTGCCAGCAGCCCACATGGGCAGAATAATTCACCCCTCCACTTT
j_call: TRBJ1-6
d_call: .
clone_size: .
v_call: TRBV9

cdr3_aa: CASSIGGGTDTQYF
cdr3_nt: TGTGCCAGTAGTATCGGGGGGGGCACAGATACGCAGTATTTT
j_call: TRBJ2-3
d_call: TRBD2
clone_size: few
v_call: TRBV19

cdr3_aa: CATEGEPYNEQFF
cdr3_nt: TGTGCCACTGAGGGGGAGCCTTACAATGAGCAGTTCTTC
j_call: TRBJ2-1
d_call: .
clone_size: once
v_call: TRBV19

cdr3_aa: CASSLEITGLAFF
cdr3_nt: TGTGCCAGCAGCTTAGAAATTACAGGGCTGGCTTTCTTT
j_call: TRBJ1-1
d_call: .
clone_size: .
v_call: TRBV7-2

cdr3_aa: CASSMMAGSETQYF
cdr3_nt: TGTGCCAGTAGTATGATGGCGGGAAGCGAGACCCAGTACTTC
j_call: TRBJ2-5
d_call: .
clone_size: .
v_call: TRBV19

cdr3_aa: CASSQYGLAGGETQYF
cdr3_nt: TGTGCCAGCAGCCAATACGGACTAGCGGGGGGAGAGACCCAGTACTTC
j_call: TRBJ2-5
d_call: TRBD2
clone_size: .
v_call: TRBV5-4

cdr3_aa: CASSIVPGQGNQPQHF
cdr3_nt: TGTGCCAGTAGTATAGTCCCGGGACAGGGCAATCAGCCCCAGCATTTT
j_call: TRBJ1-5
d_call: TRBD1
clone_size: .
v_call: TRBV19

cdr3_aa: CASSWTGRQETQYF
cdr3_nt: TGCGCCAGCAGCTGGACAGGGCGGCAAGAGACCCAGTACTTC
j_call: TRBJ2-5
d_call: TRBD1
clone_size: .
v_call: TRBV5-1

cdr3_aa: CASKGTDNQPQHF
cdr3_nt: TGTGCCAGTAAGGGGACAGATAATCAGCCCCAGCATTTT
j_call: TRBJ1-5
d_call: TRBD1
clone_size: .
v_call: TRBV19

cdr3_aa: CASSEDRYSGNTIYF
cdr3_nt: TGTGCCAGCAGCGAAGACAGATACTCTGGAAACACCATATATTTT
j_call: TRBJ1-3
d_call: .
clone_size: .
v_call: TRBV7-2

cdr3_aa: CASSLIGGPQETQYF
cdr3_nt: TGTGCCAGCAGCTTAATCGGGGGTCCCCAAGAGACCCAGTACTTC
j_call: TRBJ2-5
d_call: .
clone_size: .
v_call: TRBV7-6

cdr3_aa: CASSWPGQGARETQYF
cdr3_nt: TGTGCCAGCAGCTGGCCGGGACAGGGGGCGCGAGAGACCCAGTACTTC
j_call: TRBJ2-5
d_call: TRBD1
clone_size: .
v_call: TRBV5-8

cdr3_aa: CASSVATSLGEQFF
cdr3_nt: TGTGCCAGCAGCGTAGCTACTAGCTTAGGTGAGCAGTTCTTC
j_call: TRBJ2-1
d_call: .
clone_size: .
v_call: TRBV9

cdr3_aa: CASSDRTNTGELFF
cdr3_nt: TGTGCCAGCAGTGACAGGACTAACACCGGGGAGCTGTTTTTT
j_call: TRBJ2-2
d_call: .
clone_size: .
v_call: TRBV25-1

cdr3_aa: CASSDPSNEQFF
cdr3_nt: TGCGCCAGCAGTGACCCCTCCAATGAGCAGTTCTTC
j_call: TRBJ2-1
d_call: .
clone_size: .
v_call: TRBV10-1

cdr3_aa: CASSLAVGQGRYSPLHF
cdr3_nt: TGCGCCAGCAGCTTGGCGGTCGGACAGGGGCGATACTCACCCCTCCACTTT
j_call: TRBJ1-6
d_call: TRBD1
clone_size: once
v_call: TRBV5-1

cdr3_aa: CASMQNRTYGFCEQYF
cdr3_nt: TGTGCCAGCATGCAGAACCGAACTTACGGGTTCTGCGAGCAGTACTTC
j_call: TRBJ2-7
d_call: .
clone_size: .
v_call: TRBV7-4

cdr3_aa: CASSLGTGGYQPQHF
cdr3_nt: TGTGCCAGCAGCTTAGGGACAGGGGGTTACCAGCCCCAGCATTTT
j_call: TRBJ1-5
d_call: TRBD1
clone_size: .
v_call: TRBV7-2

cdr3_aa: CASSLGSGVNEQFF
cdr3_nt: TGTGCCAGCAGCTTAGGTTCGGGAGTCAATGAGCAGTTCTTC
j_call: TRBJ2-1
d_call: .
clone_size: .
v_call: TRBV7-2

cdr3_aa: CASSEWGQVSEAFF
cdr3_nt: TGTGCCAGCAGTGAATGGGGACAGGTATCTGAAGCTTTCTTT
j_call: TRBJ1-1
d_call: TRBD1
clone_size: .
v_call: TRBV25-1

cdr3_aa: CATSRSGLPFF
cdr3_nt: TGTGCCACCAGCCGATCAGGGTTGCCTTTCTTT
j_call: TRBJ1-1
d_call: .
clone_size: .
v_call: TRBV24-1